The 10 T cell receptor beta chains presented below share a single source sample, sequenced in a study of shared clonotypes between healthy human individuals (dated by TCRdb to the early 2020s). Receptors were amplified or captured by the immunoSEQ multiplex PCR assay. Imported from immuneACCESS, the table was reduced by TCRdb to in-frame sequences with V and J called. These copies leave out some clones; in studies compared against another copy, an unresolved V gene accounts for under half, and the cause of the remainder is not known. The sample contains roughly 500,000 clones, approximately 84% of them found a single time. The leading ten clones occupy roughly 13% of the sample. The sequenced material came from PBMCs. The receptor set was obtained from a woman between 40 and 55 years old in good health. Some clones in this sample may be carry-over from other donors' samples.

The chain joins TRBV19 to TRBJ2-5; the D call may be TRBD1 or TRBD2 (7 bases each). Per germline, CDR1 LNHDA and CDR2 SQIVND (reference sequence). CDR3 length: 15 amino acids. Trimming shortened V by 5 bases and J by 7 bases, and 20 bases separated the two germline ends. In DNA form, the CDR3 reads TGTGCCAGTAGTGGAACAGGGAGGGGGCTAGGGACCCAGTACTTC. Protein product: CASSGTGRGLGTQYF.

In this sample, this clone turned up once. As DNA, the CDR3 is TGTGCCAGCAGTTACGAAGGCCCAATGGACACTGAAGCTTTCTTT. It encodes CASSYEGPMDTEAFF. The chain is built from TRBV6-5 and TRBJ1-1, with D unresolved. CDR1 and CDR2 from the germline V gene are MNHEY and SVGAGI. Trimming shortened V by 2 bases and J by 3 bases, and 13 bases separated the two germline ends. This CDR3 contains 15 residues.

The CDR3 DNA sequence: TGTGCCAGCAGCTTAGGTGGGGCACCCGGCAGCGCTTCCTACGAGCAGTACTTC. This gives the protein CASSLGGAPGSASYEQYF. V and J are TRBV7-3 and TRBJ2-7; D may be TRBD1 (5 bases). V lost 2 bases and J 1 base, leaving 21 bases between the germline ends. The V gene's germline CDR1 is SGHTA and CDR2 FQGTGA. CDR3 length: 18 residues.

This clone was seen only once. As DNA, the CDR3 is TGCGCCAGCAGCCAAGGGAGAGGGGAGCTGTTTTTT. Translation: CASSQGRGELFF. The chain recombines TRBV4-3 with TRBJ2-2; D ambiguous. Germline assignment: CDR1 LGHNA and CDR2 YSLEER. Trimming cost V 1 base and J 8 bases, with 5 bases left between them. There are 12 residues in the CDR3.

The chain's CDR3 is CASSPPSGSDTQYF. The CDR3 bases are TGCGCCAGCAGCCCCCCCTCCGGATCAGATACGCAGTATTTT. The chain links TRBV5-1 to TRBJ2-3; D not certain. V dropped 4 bases and J dropped 4 bases, with 13 bases sitting between them. The CDR3 length is 14 residues. Germline V gene lookup returns CDR1 SGHRS and CDR2 YFSETQ.

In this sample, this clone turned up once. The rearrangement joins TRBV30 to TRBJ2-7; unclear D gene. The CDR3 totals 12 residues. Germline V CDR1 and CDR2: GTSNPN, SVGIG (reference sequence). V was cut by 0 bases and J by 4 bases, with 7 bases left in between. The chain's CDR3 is CAWSVTMYEQYF. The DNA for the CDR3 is TGTGCCTGGAGTGTCACTATGTACGAGCAGTACTTC.

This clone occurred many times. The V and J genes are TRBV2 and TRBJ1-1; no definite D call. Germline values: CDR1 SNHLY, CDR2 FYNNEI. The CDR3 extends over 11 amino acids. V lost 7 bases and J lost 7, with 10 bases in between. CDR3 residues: CASTRQVEAFF. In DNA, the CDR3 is TGTGCCAGCACGAGGCAAGTTGAAGCTTTCTTT.

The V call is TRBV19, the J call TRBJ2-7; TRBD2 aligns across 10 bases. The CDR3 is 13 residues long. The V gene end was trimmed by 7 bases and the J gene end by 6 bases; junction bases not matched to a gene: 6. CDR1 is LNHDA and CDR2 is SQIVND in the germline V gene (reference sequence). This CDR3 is CASTSGSLSEQYF. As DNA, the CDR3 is TGTGCCAGTACTAGCGGGAGTCTCTCCGAGCAGTACTTC.

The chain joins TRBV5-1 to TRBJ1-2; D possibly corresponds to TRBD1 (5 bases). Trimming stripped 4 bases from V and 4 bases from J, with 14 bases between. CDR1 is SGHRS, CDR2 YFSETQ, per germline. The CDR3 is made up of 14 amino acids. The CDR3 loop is CASSPGADIYGYTF. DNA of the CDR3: TGCGCCAGCAGCCCCGGGGCGGATATCTATGGCTACACCTTC.

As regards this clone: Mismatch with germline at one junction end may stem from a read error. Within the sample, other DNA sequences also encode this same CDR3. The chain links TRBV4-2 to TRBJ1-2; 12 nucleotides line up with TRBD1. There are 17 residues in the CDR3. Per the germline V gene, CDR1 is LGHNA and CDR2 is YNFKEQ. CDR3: CASSQGTGTGGGNGYTF. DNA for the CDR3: TGTGCTAGCAGCCAAGGAACCGGGACAGGGGGCGGTAATGGCTACACCTTC.